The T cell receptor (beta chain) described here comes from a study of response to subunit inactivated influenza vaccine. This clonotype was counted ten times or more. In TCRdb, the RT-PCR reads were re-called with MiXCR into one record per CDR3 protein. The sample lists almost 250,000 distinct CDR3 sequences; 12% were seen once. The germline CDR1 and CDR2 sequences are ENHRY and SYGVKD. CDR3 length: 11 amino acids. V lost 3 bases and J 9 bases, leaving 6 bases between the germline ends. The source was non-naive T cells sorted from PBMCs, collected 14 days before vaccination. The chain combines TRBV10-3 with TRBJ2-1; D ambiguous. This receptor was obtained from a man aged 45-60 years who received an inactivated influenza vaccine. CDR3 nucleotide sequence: TGTGCCATCAGTGATCCATCTGAGCAGTTCTTC. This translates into CAISDPSEQFF.